This TCR beta chain derives from a study of cytomegalovirus exposure and HLA in healthy donors. Points from the study as a whole: Diagnosis of cytomegalovirus status made by the classifier reportedly showed high specificity and sensitivity. Later, an analysis found that TCR clusters from the first cohort tended to co-occur in the 95 to 150 validation repertoires.

Profiling relied on immunoSEQ multiplex PCR, and the TCRdb table lists in-frame clones only, not all of them. This sample has 150,000 to 200,000 clones; 85% occur once, and the top ten carry over 2%. On this clone itself: What it binds is not known.

Sequenced sample: PBMCs. This clonotype was obtained from a man under 40 in good health and CMV-seropositive.

The CDR3 loop reads CASSFRQLGENTEAFF. For the CDR3, the DNA is TGTGCCAGCAGCTTTAGACAGTTGGGTGAGAACACTGAAGCTTTCTTT. V and J are TRBV11-2 and TRBJ1-1; D is perhaps TRBD1 (5 bases). Germline assignment: CDR1 SGHAT and CDR2 FQNNGV. Trimming stripped 3 bases from V and 1 base from J, with 15 bases between. The CDR3 loop spans 16 amino acids. The variable domain in full, with the rest retrieved from reference TRBV11-2 and TRBJ1-1, is EAGVAQSPRYKIIEKRQSVAFWCNPISGHATLYWYQQILGQGPKLLIQFQNNGVVDDSQLPKDRFSAERLKGVDSTLKIQPAKLEDSAVYLCASSFRQLGENTEAFFGQGTRLTVV.